These T cell receptor beta chains were read from a single sample in a study of CD8 T cells in Susac syndrome. TCRdb redid the calling of the immunoSEQ multiplex PCR reads with MiXCR, one entry per CDR3 protein. The top ten hold around 0.093% of the sample, which has 200,000 or so distinct CDR3 sequences, 95% seen once. Sequencing was done on a sample of CD4+ T cells from PBMCs. These receptor sequences come from a human donor with multiple sclerosis. Both conserved end residues are part of each CDR3. Fields, in order: J gene, V gene, clone size, D gene, CDR3 protein, CDR3 DNA. The D gene is left open where the match is weak. Clone size, where shown, is once, few, many, or a class for clones that have expanded.

J gene: TRBJ2-1
V gene: TRBV5-6
clone size: NA
D gene: NA
CDR3 protein: CASSGRVYGEQFF
CDR3 DNA: TGTGCCAGCAGTGGGCGGGTCTATGGTGAGCAGTTCTTC

J gene: TRBJ2-1
V gene: TRBV5-1
clone size: NA
D gene: TRBD2
CDR3 protein: CASSQTSVTGDEQFF
CDR3 DNA: TGCGCCAGCAGCCAGACTAGCGTTACGGGGGATGAGCAGTTCTTC

J gene: TRBJ2-1
V gene: TRBV24-1
clone size: NA
D gene: NA
CDR3 protein: CATSDSPGLVGEQFF
CDR3 DNA: TGTGCCACCAGTGATTCCCCCGGCCTGGTCGGGGAGCAGTTCTTC

J gene: TRBJ1-6
V gene: TRBV5-1
clone size: NA
D gene: NA
CDR3 protein: CASSLEQVTNSPLHF
CDR3 DNA: TGCGCCAGCAGCTTGGAGCAGGTGACTAATTCACCCCTCCACTTT

J gene: TRBJ2-2
V gene: TRBV3-1
clone size: NA
D gene: TRBD2
CDR3 protein: CASSQGLAALAGELFF
CDR3 DNA: TGTGCCAGCAGCCAAGGTCTAGCGGCCTTGGCCGGGGAGCTGTTTTTT

J gene: TRBJ2-7
V gene: TRBV6-5
clone size: NA
D gene: NA
CDR3 protein: CASSWGRDYEQYF
CDR3 DNA: TGTGCCAGCAGTTGGGGCAGAGATTACGAGCAGTACTTC

J gene: TRBJ2-3
V gene: TRBV20-1
clone size: NA
D gene: NA
CDR3 protein: CSASEGITDTQYF
CDR3 DNA: TGCAGTGCTAGCGAGGGGATCACAGATACGCAGTATTTT

J gene: TRBJ1-2
V gene: TRBV7-9
clone size: once
D gene: NA
CDR3 protein: CASSLRLSYGYTF
CDR3 DNA: TGTGCCAGCAGCTTACGGTTATCCTATGGCTACACCTTC

J gene: TRBJ1-2
V gene: TRBV3-1
clone size: NA
D gene: TRBD1
CDR3 protein: CASSLGTGNGYTF
CDR3 DNA: TGTGCCAGCAGCCTCGGGACAGGGAATGGCTACACCTTC

J gene: TRBJ1-2
V gene: TRBV19
clone size: NA
D gene: TRBD1
CDR3 protein: CASRFGTGEWGYTF
CDR3 DNA: TGTGCCAGTAGGTTCGGGACAGGGGAATGGGGCTACACCTTC

J gene: TRBJ1-4
V gene: TRBV2
clone size: NA
D gene: TRBD1
CDR3 protein: CASSIQGNNEKLFF
CDR3 DNA: TGTGCCAGCTCCATACAGGGGAATAATGAAAAACTGTTTTTT

J gene: TRBJ1-6
V gene: TRBV18
clone size: NA
D gene: NA
CDR3 protein: CASSPDGVSPLHF
CDR3 DNA: TGTGCCAGCTCACCTGATGGGGTTTCACCCCTCCACTTT

J gene: TRBJ2-3
V gene: TRBV7-9
clone size: NA
D gene: TRBD2
CDR3 protein: CASSLFGSGGSLGTDTQYF
CDR3 DNA: TGTGCCAGCAGCTTATTTGGTAGCGGGGGTTCCCTCGGCACAGATACGCAGTATTTT

J gene: TRBJ2-7
V gene: TRBV3-1
clone size: NA
D gene: NA
CDR3 protein: CASSQDRSYEQYF
CDR3 DNA: TGTGCCAGCAGCCAAGATAGGTCCTACGAGCAGTACTTC

J gene: TRBJ2-1
V gene: TRBV30
clone size: NA
D gene: NA
CDR3 protein: CASWAGLGEQFF
CDR3 DNA: TGTGCCTCCTGGGCGGGCCTCGGTGAGCAGTTCTTC

J gene: TRBJ2-1
V gene: TRBV6-5
clone size: few
D gene: TRBD2
CDR3 protein: CASSYSTSGGAYNEQFF
CDR3 DNA: TGTGCCAGCAGTTACTCCACTAGCGGGGGGGCCTACAATGAGCAGTTCTTC

J gene: TRBJ2-1
V gene: TRBV20-1
clone size: NA
D gene: NA
CDR3 protein: CSAGALVQFF
CDR3 DNA: TGCAGTGCTGGAGCCTTGGTGCAGTTCTTC

J gene: TRBJ1-5
V gene: TRBV2
clone size: NA
D gene: TRBD1
CDR3 protein: CASGMGQASNQPQHF
CDR3 DNA: TGTGCCAGCGGAATGGGACAGGCTAGCAATCAGCCCCAGCATTTT

J gene: TRBJ1-3
V gene: TRBV30
clone size: NA
D gene: NA
CDR3 protein: CAWSGTDGNTIYF
CDR3 DNA: TGTGCCTGGAGTGGGACAGACGGAAACACCATATATTTT

J gene: TRBJ1-1
V gene: TRBV29-1
clone size: NA
D gene: NA
CDR3 protein: CSVTGPSEAFF
CDR3 DNA: TGCAGCGTTACCGGTCCTTCTGAAGCTTTCTTT

J gene: TRBJ2-1
V gene: TRBV29-1
clone size: NA
D gene: NA
CDR3 protein: CSVANNEQFF
CDR3 DNA: TGCAGCGTTGCCAACAATGAGCAGTTCTTC

J gene: TRBJ2-7
V gene: TRBV6-1
clone size: once
D gene: NA
CDR3 protein: CASREDGSHWYF
CDR3 DNA: TGTGCCAGCCGAGAGGATGGGAGCCACTGGTACTTC

J gene: TRBJ1-6
V gene: TRBV9
clone size: NA
D gene: NA
CDR3 protein: CASSVRGDNSPLHF
CDR3 DNA: TGTGCCAGCAGCGTAAGAGGGGATAATTCACCCCTCCACTTT

J gene: TRBJ1-2
V gene: TRBV9
clone size: NA
D gene: NA
CDR3 protein: CASSVDGTSGNYGYTF
CDR3 DNA: TGTGCCAGCAGCGTAGACGGGACGTCTGGGAACTATGGCTACACCTTC

J gene: TRBJ2-2
V gene: TRBV20-1
clone size: NA
D gene: TRBD1
CDR3 protein: CSHQWTGNTGELFF
CDR3 DNA: TGCAGTCACCAATGGACAGGGAACACCGGGGAGCTGTTTTTT

J gene: TRBJ2-4
V gene: TRBV25-1
clone size: NA
D gene: NA
CDR3 protein: CATAPTGEGKNIQYF
CDR3 DNA: TGTGCCACCGCCCCCACAGGGGAGGGCAAAAACATTCAGTACTTC

J gene: TRBJ1-2
V gene: TRBV4-2
clone size: NA
D gene: NA
CDR3 protein: CASSRILQGAGYGYTF
CDR3 DNA: TGTGCCAGCAGCCGCATCCTCCAGGGAGCGGGCTATGGCTACACCTTC

J gene: TRBJ1-1
V gene: TRBV7-9
clone size: NA
D gene: NA
CDR3 protein: CASSSDRLGLQAFF
CDR3 DNA: TGTGCCAGCAGCTCCGACAGGTTGGGGTTGCAAGCTTTCTTT

J gene: TRBJ2-1
V gene: TRBV20-1
clone size: NA
D gene: NA
CDR3 protein: CSARRADEQFF
CDR3 DNA: TGCAGTGCTAGACGCGCCGATGAGCAGTTCTTC

J gene: TRBJ1-1
V gene: TRBV2
clone size: NA
D gene: TRBD1
CDR3 protein: CASSEGTLGQGMFYTEAFF
CDR3 DNA: TGTGCCAGCAGTGAAGGGACCTTGGGACAGGGCATGTTTTACACTGAAGCTTTCTTT

J gene: TRBJ1-2
V gene: TRBV30
clone size: NA
D gene: NA
CDR3 protein: CAWRDDTYPYGYTF
CDR3 DNA: TGTGCCTGGAGGGACGACACCTATCCCTATGGCTACACCTTC

J gene: TRBJ2-3
V gene: TRBV12-3/TRBV12-4
clone size: NA
D gene: NA
CDR3 protein: CASRQAADTQYF
CDR3 DNA: TGTGCCAGCCGACAGGCGGCAGATACGCAGTATTTT

J gene: TRBJ2-1
V gene: TRBV11-2
clone size: NA
D gene: TRBD2
CDR3 protein: CASSLEAGASYNEQFF
CDR3 DNA: TGTGCCAGCAGCTTAGAAGCGGGGGCTTCCTACAATGAGCAGTTCTTC

J gene: TRBJ1-1
V gene: TRBV29-1
clone size: NA
D gene: NA
CDR3 protein: CSVQISSNTEAFF
CDR3 DNA: TGCAGCGTACAGATTTCCTCGAACACTGAAGCTTTCTTT

J gene: TRBJ1-3
V gene: TRBV5-4
clone size: NA
D gene: NA
CDR3 protein: CASSPGPASGNTIYF
CDR3 DNA: TGTGCCAGCAGCCCGGGACCCGCGAGTGGAAACACCATATATTTT

J gene: TRBJ1-1
V gene: TRBV19
clone size: NA
D gene: NA
CDR3 protein: CASRNSGGNTEAFF
CDR3 DNA: TGTGCCAGTAGAAATTCGGGGGGAAACACTGAAGCTTTCTTT

J gene: TRBJ2-1
V gene: TRBV10-3
clone size: NA
D gene: TRBD2
CDR3 protein: CAISEGGRSSYNEQFF
CDR3 DNA: TGTGCCATCAGTGAGGGCGGGAGAAGCTCCTACAATGAGCAGTTCTTC

J gene: TRBJ1-1
V gene: TRBV14
clone size: NA
D gene: NA
CDR3 protein: CASSQDLPGASRSAFF
CDR3 DNA: TGTGCCAGCAGCCAAGATTTGCCAGGGGCGTCCAGATCAGCTTTCTTT

J gene: TRBJ2-7
V gene: TRBV10-3
clone size: NA
D gene: NA
CDR3 protein: CAISELTYEQYF
CDR3 DNA: TGTGCCATCAGTGAGTTGACCTACGAGCAGTACTTC

J gene: TRBJ1-5
V gene: TRBV20-1
clone size: NA
D gene: NA
CDR3 protein: CSATPTETLNQPQHF
CDR3 DNA: TGCAGTGCAACCCCGACAGAGACCCTCAATCAGCCCCAGCATTTT

J gene: TRBJ2-5
V gene: TRBV29-1
clone size: NA
D gene: NA
CDR3 protein: CSGIGGSNQETQYF
CDR3 DNA: TGCAGCGGCATTGGCGGAAGTAACCAAGAGACCCAGTACTTC

J gene: TRBJ2-7
V gene: TRBV20-1
clone size: NA
D gene: TRBD2
CDR3 protein: CSATGGRLSYEQYF
CDR3 DNA: TGCAGTGCTACGGGGGGACGCCTCTCCTACGAGCAGTACTTC

J gene: TRBJ2-7
V gene: TRBV13
clone size: once
D gene: NA
CDR3 protein: CASSALNYEQYF
CDR3 DNA: TGTGCCAGCAGCGCCCTAAACTACGAGCAGTACTTC

J gene: TRBJ2-1
V gene: TRBV29-1
clone size: NA
D gene: NA
CDR3 protein: CSVDRGVSYNEQFF
CDR3 DNA: TGCAGCGTTGACCGCGGGGTGTCCTACAATGAGCAGTTCTTC